Below, 12 T cell receptor beta chains from the same sample are listed, as sequenced in a study of PD-1 and CTLA-4 blockade in melanoma. The method was immunoSEQ multiplex PCR; TCRdb's version includes in-frame clones alone and lacks a portion of them. The table includes more than 25,000 clones, roughly nine tenths detected once. Specimen: CD8+ T cells from peripheral blood, collected before anti-PD-1 treatment. These receptor sequences come from a human donor with melanoma.

The CDR3 here is CASSFDSTDTQYF. Written as DNA, the CDR3 is TGTGCCAGCAGTTTCGACAGTACAGATACGCAGTATTTT. J is TRBJ2-3 and V is TRBV27; D may be TRBD1 (5 bases). Trimming removed 3 bases at V and 3 bases at J, with 7 bases between. The germline V gene encodes CDR1 MNHEY and CDR2 SMNVEV (reference sequence). The CDR3 length is 13 residues.

The V and J genes are TRBV29-1 and TRBJ2-5; D ambiguous. The germline gives CDR1 SQVTM, CDR2 ANQGSEA. The CDR3 runs 13 residues. V was cut by 4 bases and J by 1 base, with 10 bases left in between. CDR3 sequence reads: CSVVPYFQETQYF. The CDR3, as DNA: TGCAGCGTTGTACCGTACTTCCAAGAGACCCAGTACTTC.

This clone was recorded only once. V and J are TRBV7-9 and TRBJ2-2; unclear D gene. The germline V gene has CDR1 SEHNR and CDR2 FQNEAQ (reference sequence). V lost 3 bases and J 6 bases, leaving 11 bases between the germline ends. This CDR3 comprises 14 residues. CDR3 sequence: CASSFVPKAGELFF. The CDR3 DNA reads TGTGCCAGCAGCTTCGTCCCCAAGGCCGGGGAGCTGTTTTTT.

This chain uses TRBV19 with TRBJ2-2; D gene ambiguous. Trimming shortened V by 3 bases and J by 10 bases, and 12 bases separated the two germline ends. From germline, CDR1 is LNHDA and CDR2 SQIVND (reference sequence). The CDR3 extends over 13 amino acids. CDR3 region: CASSIPLTEELFF. CDR3 DNA: TGTGCCAGTAGTATTCCCCTGACGGAGGAGCTGTTTTTT.

A single count supports this clone. The gene calls are TRBV7-9 and TRBJ1-2, with 9 bases fitting TRBD1. Per germline, CDR1 SEHNR and CDR2 FQNEAQ (reference sequence). The J segment lost 3 bases and the V segment lost 1 base, leaving 3 bases of the junction unmatched. CDR3 size: 15 residues. The CDR3 sequence is CASSLGQGDDYGYTF. CDR3 DNA sequence: TGTGCCAGCAGCTTAGGACAGGGGGATGACTATGGCTACACCTTC.

The V call is TRBV30, the J call TRBJ2-1; 11 bases are a match to TRBD2. The V and J ends lost 3 bases and 6 bases, in that order; junction bases with no gene match: 4. Germline lookup yields CDR1 GTSNPN and CDR2 SVGIG (reference sequence). The CDR3 loop spans 14 amino acids. The CDR3 region has the DNA TGTGCCTGGAGAGTAGCGGGAGGGCTCAATGAGCAGTTCTTC. It yields the protein CAWRVAGGLNEQFF.

V usage is TRBV28 and J usage is TRBJ1-5, with TRBD1 as a possible D gene (6 bases). CDR3 length: 17 amino acids. Germline V gene sequence: CDR1 MDHEN, CDR2 SYDVKM. V lost 6 bases to trimming and J lost 0 bases, with 18 bases between them. Written as DNA, the CDR3 is TGTGCCAGCAGCCCTCATCGGGACAACTATAGCAATCAGCCCCAGCATTTT. Translated: CASSPHRDNYSNQPQHF.

The V gene is TRBV12-3 or TRBV12-4, the J gene TRBJ2-1; D possibly corresponds to TRBD1 (5 bases). The CDR3 has 13 amino acids. Deletions cut 8 bases from V and 4 bases from J, with 12 bases between. The CDR3 region is CASGARGYNEQFF. The CDR3 region has the DNA TGTGCCAGCGGGGCTAGGGGTTACAATGAGCAGTTCTTC.

V and J are TRBV19 and TRBJ1-1; possibly TRBD1 for D (5 bases). Per germline, CDR1 LNHDA and CDR2 SQIVND (reference sequence). The V and J ends lost 6 bases and 3 bases respectively, with 17 bases between them. CDR3 size: 15 residues. As DNA, the CDR3 is TGTGCCAGTAGGGGGGAAAAGACGTACTACACTGAAGCTTTCTTT. This encodes CASRGEKTYYTEAFF.

The rearrangement joins TRBV19 to TRBJ1-5; perhaps TRBD1 as D (5 bases). The V gene lost 5 bases and the J gene lost 4 bases, with 15 bases spanning the gap. The CDR3 sequence is 15 residues long. Germline CDR1 LNHDA, CDR2 SQIVND (reference sequence). The DNA of the CDR3 is TGTGCCAGTAGTTACCCAGGGTTGAAAAATCAGCCCCAGCATTTT. This sequence encodes CASSYPGLKNQPQHF.

Concerning this clone itself: Other DNA sequences in the same sample also yield this CDR3. J is TRBJ2-1 and V is TRBV29-1, with D perhaps matching TRBD1 or TRBD2 (5 bases each). Between the trimmed V and J ends, which lost 6 bases and 4 bases, there was a span of 10 bases. This CDR3 spans 12 amino acids. Per the germline V gene, CDR1 is SQVTM and CDR2 is ANQGSEA. The CDR3 region is CSVGDGYNEQFF. The CDR3 region has the DNA TGCAGCGTAGGGGACGGATACAATGAGCAGTTCTTC.

This clone appeared once. The chain combines TRBV7-3 with TRBJ2-1; no clear D. This CDR3 spans 12 amino acids. Trimming shortened V by 3 bases and J by 10 bases, and 10 bases separated the two germline ends. Germline V lookup: CDR1 SGHTA, CDR2 FQGTGA. The CDR3 loop is CASSFGDTEQFF. The CDR3 bases are TGTGCCAGCAGCTTTGGCGACACAGAGCAGTTCTTC.